Listed here are 25 T cell receptor beta chains from one sample, sequenced in a study of blood T cell repertoires in COVID-19. TCRdb keeps only in-frame clones here, not all; method: immunoSEQ multiplex PCR. The table records over 350,000 clones, around 90% of them present only once. The source material was PBMCs or T cells enriched from blood (not recorded which). The receptors stem from a woman in her late teens or twenties with acute COVID-19.

The CDR3 sequence: CASSQFSGRIGTDTQYF. The CDR3 nucleotides are TGCGCCAGCAGCCAGTTTAGCGGGAGAATTGGCACAGATACGCAGTATTTT. V is TRBV4-3 and J is TRBJ2-3; 9 bases are a match to TRBD2. The CDR3 sequence is 17 residues long. After removal of 3 bases from V and 1 base from J, the junction contained 8 bases not matched to a gene. The germline V gene encodes CDR1 LGHNA and CDR2 YSLEER.

The chain uses TRBV6-5 and TRBJ1-5; tentatively, D is TRBD1 (6 bases). CDR1 and CDR2 (germline): MNHEY, SVGAGI. CDR3 length equals 14 residues. Trimming cost V 7 bases and J 5 bases, with 15 bases left between them. CDR3 loop: CASTPRGGHQPQHF. The CDR3 nucleotides are TGTGCCAGCACTCCGAGGGGGGGGCATCAGCCCCAGCATTTT.

J is TRBJ1-6 and V is TRBV30; TRBD1 might be the D (6 bases). V was pared by 5 bases and J by 11 bases, with 19 bases between. Per germline, CDR1 GTSNPN and CDR2 SVGIG (reference sequence). The CDR3 contains 14 residues. The CDR3 coding sequence is TGTGCCTGGGCCCGAGACAGGACCCGTACACCCCTCCACTTT. This sequence encodes CAWARDRTRTPLHF.

This clone was counted a single time. This sequence joins TRBV12-3 or TRBV12-4 and TRBJ2-7; D ambiguous. V was pared by 4 bases and J by 2 bases, with 3 bases between. This CDR3 has 11 amino acids. CDR3 residues: CASSSAYEQYF. The CDR3 region has the DNA TGTGCCAGCAGTTCCGCCTACGAGCAGTACTTC.

This chain uses TRBV9 with TRBJ2-3; 9 bases line up with TRBD2. Germline V gene lookup returns CDR1 SGDLS and CDR2 YYNGEE. The J segment lost 0 bases and the V segment lost 6 bases, leaving 5 bases of the junction unmatched. This CDR3 contains 15 residues. The CDR3 coding sequence is TGTGCCAGCACTGCGGGGGGGACTAGCACAGATACGCAGTATTTT. This sequence encodes CASTAGGTSTDTQYF.

The V call is TRBV4-3, the J call TRBJ1-4, with no clear D. The CDR3 contains 14 residues. Germline CDR1 LGHNA, CDR2 YSLEER. The ends were cut back, 1 base at V and 8 bases at J, with 11 bases in the middle. CDR3 amino acids: CASSQGGLGEKLFF. The CDR3 DNA follows: TGCGCCAGCAGCCAAGGAGGATTAGGAGAAAAACTGTTTTTT.

The gene calls are TRBV7-6 and TRBJ1-4; no definite D call. The CDR3 sequence is 15 residues long. The V end was cut by 0 bases, the J end by 2 bases, with 7 bases between. CDR1 SGHVS and CDR2 FNYEAQ come from the germline V gene. In DNA form, the CDR3 reads TGTGCCAGCAGCTTAGCGCGGGCCACTAATGAAAAACTGTTTTTT. It translates to CASSLARATNEKLFF. The whole variable domain, remainder taken from reference TRBV7-6 and TRBJ1-4, is GAGVSQSPRYKVTKRGQDVALRCDPISGHVSLYWYRQALGQGPEFLTYFNYEAQQDKSGLPNDRFSAERPEGSISTLTIQRTEQRDSAMYRCASSLARATNEKLFFGSGTQLSVL.

With regard to this clone: The identical CDR3 is also encoded by other nucleotide sequences in the sample. The chain links TRBV19 to TRBJ2-5; perhaps TRBD2 as D (6 bases). This CDR3 spans 13 amino acids. Trimming stripped 4 bases from V and 2 bases from J, with 8 bases between. Germline assignment: CDR1 LNHDA and CDR2 SQIVND (reference sequence). CDR3 nucleotide sequence: TGTGCCAGTAGTAGGGGAGGACAAGAGACCCAGTACTTC. Translated: CASSRGGQETQYF. The full variable domain, completed using reference TRBV19 and TRBJ2-5, is DGGITQSPKYLFRKEGQNVTLSCEQNLNHDAMYWYRQDPGQGLRLIYYSQIVNDFQKGDIAEGYSVSREKKESFPLTVTSAQKNPTAFYLCASSRGGQETQYFGPGTRLLVL.

This CDR3 is CASSLEGSDYGYTF. The CDR3 DNA is TGTGCCAGCAGCTTGGAGGGGTCGGACTATGGCTACACCTTC. This rearrangement joins TRBV5-5 to TRBJ1-2; tentative D call: TRBD1 (5 bases). The CDR3 spans 14 residues. The germline gives CDR1 SGHKS, CDR2 YYEKEE (reference sequence). Between the trimmed V and J ends, which lost 0 bases and 3 bases, there was a span of 9 bases.

This sequence joins TRBV7-2 and TRBJ1-1; no clear D gene. The CDR3 covers 13 residues. The germline V and J ends were trimmed by 1 base and 11 bases, with 14 bases remaining between them. Germline V gene data show CDR1 as SGHTA and CDR2 as FQGNSA. The CDR3 DNA reads TGTGCCAGCAGCTTAGGTGTCGGGAAGAATGCTTTCTTT. Protein product: CASSLGVGKNAFF.

In this sample, this clone turned up a few times. The rearrangement joins TRBV4-1 to TRBJ1-4; the match to TRBD1 covers 8 bases. The CDR3 contains 15 residues. Trimming at V came to 5 bases and at J to 7 bases, leaving 9 bases not matched to a gene. Germline V gene data show CDR1 as MGHRA and CDR2 as YSYEKL. The DNA of the CDR3 is TGCGCCAGCAGCGCTACAGGGGGTAGTGGTGAAAAACTGTTTTTT. Translating gives CASSATGGSGEKLFF.

The V call is TRBV5-1, the J call TRBJ1-2; 7 bases match TRBD1. Germline CDR1 is SGHRS and CDR2 is YFSETQ. The V and J ends lost 2 bases and 2 bases, in that order; junction bases with no gene match: 3. The CDR3 extends over 14 amino acids. CDR3: CASSFGTDNYGYTF. For the CDR3, the DNA is TGCGCCAGCAGCTTTGGGACAGACAACTATGGCTACACCTTC.

V is TRBV21-1 and J is TRBJ1-3; the table names TRBD1, a call not compared with the DNA. TRBV21-1 corresponds to a pseudogene. The CDR3 totals 15 residues. The CDR3 reads CASTVRDRGRNTIYF. The CDR3, as DNA: TGTGCCAGCACGGTCCGGGACAGGGGTAGAAACACCATATATTTT.

This chain joins TRBV19 and TRBJ2-7; tentative D call: TRBD1 (6 bases). The CDR3 totals 15 residues. Trimming took off 5 bases at V and 4 bases at J, with 18 bases between the two ends. Germline V gene sequence: CDR1 LNHDA, CDR2 SQIVND (reference sequence). The CDR3 nucleotides read TGTGCCAGTAGTCGGGTGTTGGACAGCCCATACGAGCAGTACTTC. Translation: CASSRVLDSPYEQYF.

This chain joins TRBV7-9 and TRBJ2-2; no clear D. V lost 7 bases to trimming and J lost 0 bases, with 6 bases between them. CDR3 length equals 13 residues. Germline CDR1 SEHNR, CDR2 FQNEAQ (reference sequence). CDR3 region: CASTFTNTGELFF. As DNA, the CDR3 is TGTGCCAGCACCTTCACGAACACCGGGGAGCTGTTTTTT. The variable domain in full, completed from reference TRBV7-9 and TRBJ2-2, reads DTGVSQNPRHKITKRGQNVTFRCDPISEHNRLYWYRQTLGQGPEFLTYFQNEAQLEKSRLLSDRFSAERPKGSFSTLEIQRTEQGDSAMYLCASTFTNTGELFFGEGSRLTVL.

The chain uses TRBV29-1 and TRBJ2-7; the D is unclear. The V gene lost 4 bases and the J gene lost 6 bases, with 10 bases spanning the gap. CDR1 is SQVTM, CDR2 ANQGSEA, per germline. CDR3 size: 11 residues. The CDR3 is CSVVTVREQYF. The CDR3 nucleotides are TGCAGCGTTGTTACGGTCCGCGAGCAGTACTTC.

The rearrangement links TRBV9 to TRBJ2-3, with 8 bases lining up with TRBD1. Germline assignment: CDR1 SGDLS and CDR2 YYNGEE. The CDR3 is made up of 15 amino acids. V shed 4 bases and J 4 bases; nucleotides not matched to a gene: 8. The DNA of the CDR3 is TGTGCCAGCAGCCCTCGGACAGGGCAATCAGATACGCAGTATTTT. It is translated as CASSPRTGQSDTQYF.

The chain combines TRBV7-9 with TRBJ2-7, with D unclear. CDR1 is SEHNR and CDR2 is FQNEAQ in the germline V gene (reference sequence). The CDR3 is 14 amino acids. V shed 2 bases and J shed 0 bases, with 8 bases lying between them. CDR3 sequence reads: CASSLHSSSYEQYF. As DNA, the CDR3 is TGTGCCAGCAGCTTACATTCTAGCTCCTACGAGCAGTACTTC.

The chain links TRBV12-2 to TRBJ1-6; the table's D call of TRBD1 was not tested on the DNA. TRBV12-2 is a pseudogene locus. The length of the CDR3 is 18 residues. The CDR3 protein is CASRTSSRDSSYNSPLHF. CDR3 coding DNA: TGTGCAAGTCGCACATCCAGCAGGGACAGCTCCTATAATTCACCCCTCCACTTT.

The chain links TRBV28 to TRBJ1-6; 8 bases match TRBD1. CDR1 and CDR2 (germline): MDHEN, SYDVKM. V lost 7 bases to trimming and J lost 7 bases; unmatched junction nucleotides: 12. The CDR3 is 16 residues long. The CDR3 loop is CASTQRQGATNSPLHF. For the CDR3, the DNA is TGTGCCAGCACCCAACGGCAGGGGGCAACGAATTCACCCCTCCACTTT. Drawing the rest from reference TRBV28 and TRBJ1-6, the complete variable domain is DVKVTQSSRYLVKRTGEKVFLECVQDMDHENMFWYRQDPGLGLRLIYFSYDVKMKEKGDIPEGYSVSREKKERFSLILESASTNQTSMYLCASTQRQGATNSPLHFGNGTRLTVT.

Regarding this clone: This same CDR3 is encoded by further DNA sequences in the sample. This chain joins TRBV28 and TRBJ2-6, with no clear D. The CDR3 is made up of 14 amino acids. Deletions cut 6 bases from V and 0 bases from J, with 6 bases between. CDR1 and CDR2 from the germline V gene are MDHEN and SYDVKM. As DNA, the CDR3 is TGTGCCAGCAGCTATTCCTCTGGGGCCAACGTCCTGACTTTC. Encoded protein: CASSYSSGANVLTF.

V gene TRBV5-4 combines with J gene TRBJ2-7, with 10 bases identical to TRBD1. Germline loops: CDR1 SGHNT, CDR2 YYREEE (reference sequence). The CDR3 has 13 residues. V dropped 4 bases and J dropped 5; count of bases not matched to a gene: 3. CDR3 nucleotides: TGTGCCAGCAGCCTGGGACAGGGGAACGAGCAGTACTTC. Translation gives CASSLGQGNEQYF.

This chain joins TRBV10-3 and TRBJ2-1; a weak D match, TRBD2 (5 bases). Trimming left V 9 bases short and J 6 bases short, with 18 bases between. The CDR3 is 14 residues long. Germline lookup yields CDR1 ENHRY and CDR2 SYGVKD. The DNA of the CDR3 is TGTGCCATTACAGCTAGGGAGATTTCCAATGAGCAGTTCTTC. Residues: CAITAREISNEQFF.

J is TRBJ2-5 and V is TRBV28; 8 nucleotides agree with TRBD1. V trimming: 7 bases; J trimming: 4 bases; junction bases outside the gene matches: 2. CDR3 length: 12 residues. From germline, CDR1 is MDHEN and CDR2 SYDVKM. DNA for the CDR3: TGTGCCAGCACCACAGGGGGAGAGACCCAGTACTTC. This codes for CASTTGGETQYF.

The chain has TRBV28 and TRBJ1-5; D not resolved. Germline V lookup: CDR1 MDHEN, CDR2 SYDVKM. V was clipped by 3 bases and J by 1 base, with 10 bases between them. The length of the CDR3 is 15 residues. The CDR3 sequence is CASSFSRGSNQPQHF. Written as DNA, the CDR3 is TGTGCCAGCAGTTTCTCCCGAGGAAGCAATCAGCCCCAGCATTTT.